The rows below give T cell receptor beta chains drawn from one sample of a study of cytotoxic CD8 clonotypes in ibrutinib-treated CLL. Some clones are missing from TCRdb's copy, which holds only in-frame ones; the method was immunoSEQ multiplex PCR. There are about 140,000 clones in the sample; 75% to 85% occur only once, and 7.6% lies in the top ten. The specimen comprised PBMCs, sampled after 36 months of ibrutinib treatment. The receptors derive from a human donor with chronic lymphocytic leukemia. Both conserved end residues are part of each CDR3. A D gene is named only where the DNA matches it firmly. Not every row has a clone size; where given, it reads once, few, many or a size class.

DNA	CDR3	size	D	V	J
TGTGCCAGCAGCCAGGGGAGGCGGGAAAAACTGTTTTTT	CASSQGRREKLFF	few	NA	TRBV5-4	TRBJ1-4
TGTGCCAGCAGCGTGAAACAGGGGTTGGCTGAAGCTTTCTTT	CASSVKQGLAEAFF	NA	TRBD1	TRBV27	TRBJ1-1
TGTGCCAGCAGTTTAGGGCGAAGCTACGAGCAGTACTTC	CASSLGRSYEQYF	NA	NA	TRBV27	TRBJ2-7
TGTGCCAGCAGCTTTATCTCATCATACGAGCAGTACTTC	CASSFISSYEQYF	NA	NA	TRBV7-9	TRBJ2-7
TGTGCCATCAGTGAGTCCGGGCAGAACACCGGGGAGCTGTTTTTT	CAISESGQNTGELFF	NA	NA	TRBV10-3	TRBJ2-2
TGTGCCAGCAGTCTTAACGGACAGGGCTACACTGAAGCTTTCTTT	CASSLNGQGYTEAFF	NA	TRBD1	TRBV6-1	TRBJ1-1
TGCGCCAGCAGCCCTGACGGGAATTCACCCCTCCACTTT	CASSPDGNSPLHF	NA	NA	TRBV5-1	TRBJ1-6
TGTGCCAGCAGCTTTGGGGAGACCCAGTACTTC	CASSFGETQYF	NA	NA	TRBV5-8	TRBJ2-5
TGCGCCACCTCCTCGGGACAGGGGGGGTACAATGAGCAGTTCTTC	CATSSGQGGYNEQFF	NA	TRBD1	TRBV10-1	TRBJ2-1
TGCGCCAGCTCCCCGGTGGATCGTGGCTACACCTTC	CASSPVDRGYTF	NA	NA	TRBV5-1	TRBJ1-2
TGTGCCAGCAGCCAAGACAGTGGGTCCTATGAGCAGTTCTTC	CASSQDSGSYEQFF	NA	NA	TRBV5-4	TRBJ2-1
TGTGCCAGCAGCCCCATGGGGGACGGGTACTACGAGCAGTACTTC	CASSPMGDGYYEQYF	NA	NA	TRBV7-2	TRBJ2-7
TGTGCCAGCAGCTTAAGCGCACTAGGTCAGGGGGAGCAGTACTTC	CASSLSALGQGEQYF	NA	NA	TRBV11-2	TRBJ2-7
TGTGCCAGCAGCTTAGAGCAGTACACTGAAGCTTTCTTT	CASSLEQYTEAFF	few	NA	TRBV7-9	TRBJ1-1
TGTGCCAGCAGGGAGGACCCTGCGGGAGATACGCAGTATTTT	CASREDPAGDTQYF	NA	NA	TRBV2	TRBJ2-3
TGCGCCAGCAGCTTCGGGCAGGGTTCCTCCTACGAGCAGTACTTC	CASSFGQGSSYEQYF	NA	NA	TRBV5-1	TRBJ2-7
TGCAGCGCCGGAAGGGCCATGAACACTGAAGCTTTCTTT	CSAGRAMNTEAFF	NA	NA	TRBV29-1	TRBJ1-1
TGTGCCAGCAGCTTAGTTAGCGGGGGAACTAGCACAGATACGCAGTATTTT	CASSLVSGGTSTDTQYF	NA	TRBD2	TRBV7-6	TRBJ2-3
TGTGCCAGCAGTTACTCAGTCTTCCCCCAGAACTCTGAAGCTTTCTTT	CASSYSVFPQNSEAFF	NA	NA	TRBV6-5	TRBJ1-1
TGTGCCAGCAGCTTACCGAGGCCAGATACGCAGTATTTT	CASSLPRPDTQYF	NA	NA	TRBV7-9	TRBJ2-3
TGTGCCAGTACTAGGGGGGATAGCAATCAGCCCCAGCATTTT	CASTRGDSNQPQHF	once	NA	TRBV19	TRBJ1-5
TGTGCCAGCATTAGTGATTATAATTCACCCCTCCACTTT	CASISDYNSPLHF	NA	NA	TRBV28	TRBJ1-6
TGCGCCAGCAGCGTCGGGACAGGGGACCAAGAGACCCAGTACTTC	CASSVGTGDQETQYF	NA	TRBD1	TRBV5-1	TRBJ2-5
TGTGCCAGCAGCCGGGACTTACCCTACGAGCAGTACTTC	CASSRDLPYEQYF	NA	NA	TRBV6-1	TRBJ2-7
TGTGCCAGCAGTGAAGCCCCCTTAGGTGCTGGTGAGCAGTTCTTC	CASSEAPLGAGEQFF	NA	NA	TRBV2	TRBJ2-1
TGTGCCTGGAGTGTTCTGGTGGTAGGCTACACCTTC	CAWSVLVVGYTF	few	NA	TRBV30	TRBJ1-2
TGCGCCAGCAGCTTAGGAGGGAGGAATTCACCCCTCCACTTT	CASSLGGRNSPLHF	NA	NA	TRBV5-1	TRBJ1-6
TGTGCCAGCAGTGAGGACAGGGGAAACTATGGCTACACCTTC	CASSEDRGNYGYTF	few	TRBD1	TRBV6-1	TRBJ1-2
TGCACCAGCAGGCGTGCAAGTGTGCGAAAGACCTATGGCTACACCTTC	CTSRRASVRKTYGYTF	NA	NA	TRBV1	TRBJ1-2
TGTGCCAGCAGTTTTCGCCCGGACCATGAGCAGTTCTTC	CASSFRPDHEQFF	NA	NA	TRBV6-6	TRBJ2-1
TGCAGCGTGGAACAGGATAGTGGTCAGCCCCAGCATTTT	CSVEQDSGQPQHF	NA	NA	TRBV29-1	TRBJ1-5
TGTGCCTGGAGAGATGGACAGGGGGCATGGCAGCCCCAGCATTTT	CAWRDGQGAWQPQHF	NA	TRBD1	TRBV30	TRBJ1-5
TGTGCCAGCAGTCATGACGGGGCTAGCACAGATACGCAGTATTTT	CASSHDGASTDTQYF	NA	NA	TRBV6-1	TRBJ2-3
TGTGCCAGCAGCTTATGGCGTGCCGAAGAGACCCAGTACTTC	CASSLWRAEETQYF	NA	NA	TRBV11-2	TRBJ2-5
TGTGCCAGCAGCTTCCCGACAGGGGGTCAAGAGACCCAGTACTTC	CASSFPTGGQETQYF	NA	TRBD1	TRBV5-4	TRBJ2-5
TGCGCCAGCAGCCAAGCGGCAGGGGGGAGGTATGGCTACACCTTC	CASSQAAGGRYGYTF	NA	TRBD1	TRBV4-1	TRBJ1-2
TGCGCCAGCAGCTTGGAGGTCCCCAGTTGGGATGAGCAGTTCTTC	CASSLEVPSWDEQFF	NA	NA	TRBV5-1	TRBJ2-1